The clone carrying this T cell receptor beta chain was counted a few times. Its antigen is as yet unknown. Germline V CDR1 and CDR2: SSHAT, FNYEAQ (reference sequence). This CDR3 contains 15 residues. V shed 1 base and J shed 0 bases, with 4 bases lying between them. In the PCR, 60 Vbeta and 13 Jbeta primers were used. Assay: immunoSEQ multiplex PCR; the TCRdb copy retains only in-frame clones and omits some. The table includes approximately 290,000 clones, roughly 80% detected once. The data belong to a study of cytomegalovirus exposure and HLA in healthy donors. Study outcomes and limitations: Rarity marked most TCR sequences, yet some public TCRs occurred in many donors. CMV antigen specificity was confirmed in vitro for three CMV-associated chains. Later, TCR association rates were found to vary by HLA locus, highest for DRB1 and lowest for HLA-C. On later analysis, the bulk of CMV-associated TCR beta chains appeared to be HLA-restricted.

The chain has TRBV7-7 and TRBJ2-6; D is unclear. The sample comprised PBMCs. The receptor was isolated from a girl aged 2-9 years in good health and CMV-seronegative. The CDR3 DNA sequence: TGTGCCAGCAGCTTAGGGAGCTCTGGGGCCAACGTCCTGACTTTC. Residues: CASSLGSSGANVLTF.